The next 15 T cell receptor beta chains were all read from a single sample in a study of blood T cell repertoires in COVID-19. TCRdb keeps only in-frame clones here, not all; method: immunoSEQ multiplex PCR. The sample has 45,000 to 60,000 clones; roughly 87% are singletons. The sample taken for sequencing was peripheral blood. The receptors stem from a man aged 45-60 years with active COVID-19.

The chain couples TRBV27 to TRBJ2-1; 10 nucleotides match TRBD2. CDR3 length: 16 amino acids. V lost 2 bases, J lost 7 bases, and 8 bases stayed unmatched. The germline V gene has CDR1 MNHEY and CDR2 SMNVEV (reference sequence). The CDR3 sequence is CASSLLGRTSGNEQFF. CDR3 coding DNA: TGTGCCAGCAGTTTACTAGGCAGGACTAGCGGAAATGAGCAGTTCTTC.

This rearrangement joins TRBV5-6 to TRBJ1-2, with D unclear. V gave up 7 bases and J gave up 8 bases, with 21 bases separating them. This CDR3 is built from 14 residues. CDR1 and CDR2 from the germline V gene are SGHDT and YYEEEE. CDR3 sequence (DNA): TGTGCCAGCGGCGGTCCCACCGCTTTGAAGGGCTACACCTTC. This codes for CASGGPTALKGYTF.

This clone was counted between two and nine times. The V call is TRBV5-4, the J call TRBJ2-7, with 7 bases that match TRBD1. The V gene end was trimmed by 3 bases and the J gene end by 3 bases; junction bases not matched to a gene: 0. This CDR3 comprises 12 residues. Germline V gene data show CDR1 as SGHNT and CDR2 as YYREEE (reference sequence). Here the CDR3 reads CASSWDSYEQYF. The CDR3 DNA follows: TGTGCCAGCAGCTGGGACAGCTACGAGCAGTACTTC.

The chain joins TRBV7-9 to TRBJ1-1; no clear D gene. Germline values: CDR1 SEHNR, CDR2 FQNEAQ (reference sequence). There are 14 residues in the CDR3. Trimming took off 5 bases at V and 4 bases at J, with 14 bases between the two ends. The CDR3 reads CASSPRVRLTEAFF. The CDR3 DNA reads as TGTGCCAGCAGCCCCCGGGTTCGGCTCACTGAAGCTTTCTTT. The complete variable domain, with remaining parts taken from reference TRBV7-9 and TRBJ1-1, reads DTGVSQNPRHKITKRGQNVTFRCDPISEHNRLYWYRQTLGQGPEFLTYFQNEAQLEKSRLLSDRFSAERPKGSFSTLEIQRTEQGDSAMYLCASSPRVRLTEAFFGQGTRLTVV.

The V and J genes are TRBV10-3 and TRBJ1-2; no firm D call. The CDR3 totals 12 residues. Germline V CDR1 and CDR2: ENHRY, SYGVKD. V was trimmed by 7 bases and J by 6 bases, leaving 12 bases between them. The chain's CDR3 is CAINADFDGYTF. CDR3 sequence (DNA): TGTGCCATCAATGCGGATTTTGATGGCTACACCTTC.

Worth noting for this clone: Sequence at one end of the junction differs from germline and may be a read error. The V gene is TRBV20-1, the J gene TRBJ1-1, with TRBD1 matching 7 bases. Germline V lookup: CDR1 DFQATT, CDR2 SNEGSKA (reference sequence). The length of the CDR3 is 9 residues. The CDR3 nucleotides are TGCAGTGCTAGAGAAGACAGGGTCTTT. Translated, it gives CSAREDRVF.

This chain connects TRBV6-5 to TRBJ1-4; 8 nucleotides agree with TRBD1. The CDR3 contains 15 residues. Germline V lookup: CDR1 MNHEY, CDR2 SVGAGI. Losses at the gene ends were 6 bases for V and 2 bases for J; bases not matched to a gene: 5. The CDR3 region is CASRLQGDTNEKLFF. CDR3 coding DNA: TGTGCCAGCAGACTACAGGGGGATACTAATGAAAAACTGTTTTTT.

The chain couples TRBV5-4 to TRBJ1-6; TRBD1 is a possible D gene (6 bases). This CDR3 contains 14 residues. Germline loops: CDR1 SGHNT, CDR2 YYREEE (reference sequence). Trimming removed 3 bases at V and 7 bases at J, with 11 bases between. The CDR3 nucleotides are TGTGCCAGCAGCTCAACAGGGTTAAATTCACCCCTCCACTTT. Protein: CASSSTGLNSPLHF.

In nucleotides, the CDR3 is TGTGCCAGCAGTGCCACTAGCGGGAGGGCCTTCACCGGGGAGCTGTTTTTT. Its protein product is CASSATSGRAFTGELFF. The V and J genes are TRBV11-2 and TRBJ2-2; 13 bases map to TRBD2. V dropped 6 bases and J dropped 4; count of bases not matched to a gene: 8. In germline, CDR1 is SGHAT, CDR2 FQNNGV. The CDR3 consists of 17 residues. Filled out from reference TRBV11-2 and TRBJ2-2, the complete variable domain reads EAGVAQSPRYKIIEKRQSVAFWCNPISGHATLYWYQQILGQGPKLLIQFQNNGVVDDSQLPKDRFSAERLKGVDSTLKIQPAKLEDSAVYLCASSATSGRAFTGELFFGEGSRLTVL.

This clone was detected once. The rearrangement uses TRBV6-6 and TRBJ2-2, with D hard to call. Per germline, CDR1 MNHNY and CDR2 SVGAGI (reference sequence). Deletions cut 10 bases from V and 1 base from J, with 10 bases between. The CDR3 is 13 amino acids. The CDR3, as DNA: TGTGCCACCCGACCGGGGAACACCGGGGAGCTGTTTTTT. It encodes CATRPGNTGELFF.

This clone has just one count. Here the CDR3 DNA reads TGTGCCAGCAGTATGACAAGGGGGTTCAATGAGCAGTTCTTC. It codes for CASSMTRGFNEQFF. V usage is TRBV27 and J usage is TRBJ2-1; D possibly corresponds to TRBD1 (6 bases). Trimming shortened V by 5 bases and J by 6 bases, and 14 bases separated the two germline ends. From germline, CDR1 is MNHEY and CDR2 SMNVEV (reference sequence). This CDR3 has 14 residues.

The V gene is TRBV6-5, the J gene TRBJ1-1; 8 positions match TRBD1. Trimming at V came to 7 bases and at J to 9 bases, leaving 10 bases not matched to a gene. CDR1 and CDR2 from the germline V gene are MNHEY and SVGAGI. The CDR3 is 13 amino acids. CDR3 residues: CASTTGGLPQAFF. The CDR3 DNA is TGTGCCAGCACTACAGGGGGGCTCCCCCAAGCTTTCTTT.

V gene TRBV19 combines with J gene TRBJ2-7; possible D gene TRBD2, 5 bases. The CDR3 is made up of 14 amino acids. CDR1 LNHDA and CDR2 SQIVND come from the germline V gene (reference sequence). V lost 3 bases and J 5 bases, leaving 14 bases between the germline ends. CDR3: CASSIGLAVDEQYF. The CDR3, as DNA: TGTGCCAGTAGTATCGGGCTAGCAGTCGACGAGCAGTACTTC.

The chain carries TRBV6-5 and TRBJ1-2; D unclear. CDR3 length: 11 residues. The V end lost 8 bases, the J end lost 5 bases, and 9 bases lay between the germline ends. Germline loops: CDR1 MNHEY, CDR2 SVGAGI. CDR3 sequence: CASGQVYGYTF. The CDR3 coding sequence is TGTGCCAGCGGGCAGGTTTATGGCTACACCTTC.

The chain employs TRBV5-1 and TRBJ2-2; 8 bases line up with TRBD1. The germline V gene encodes CDR1 SGHRS and CDR2 YFSETQ. The CDR3 consists of 16 residues. V shed 4 bases and J 6 bases; nucleotides not matched to a gene: 11. In nucleotides, the CDR3 is TGCGCCAGCAGCCAACAGGGGGGAATCGTGGCCGGGGAGCTGTTTTTT. Translation: CASSQQGGIVAGELFF.